This T cell receptor (beta chain) appears in the sequencing data of a study of identical twins. This CDR3 is 14 amino acids long. Germline values: CDR1 SGHAT, CDR2 FQDESV (reference sequence). V lost 6 bases and J lost 2; bases outside the gene matches: 6. Only healthy Caucasians were included as donors. cDNA carried unique molecular identifiers, and a universal primer site was added by template switching. TCRdb ran MiXCR on the 5' RACE reads and lists one entry per CDR3 protein. The sample holds about 890,000 distinct CDR3 sequences, over 9% seen once. This sample was shared with a second study, whose subject was yellow fever vaccine responses in identical twins.

The receptor's source is a woman younger than 30 in good health. The rearrangement joins TRBV11-1 to TRBJ1-1, with 7 nucleotides matching TRBD1. Sequenced material: PBMCs. CDR3 region: CASRRGLGNTEAFF. The DNA of the CDR3 is TGTGCCAGCAGGAGGGGGCTGGGCAACACTGAAGCTTTCTTT.